This note documents a single T cell receptor beta chain sequence. This specimen belongs to a study of T cell responses to AZD1222 COVID-19 vaccine. Produced via immunoSEQ multiplex PCR; TCRdb's table is partial and in-frame only. The table lists roughly 150,000 clones, 90% to 95% of them singletons. V gave up 5 bases and J gave up 3 bases; unmatched junction bases: 7. The germline V gene encodes CDR1 SGHTA and CDR2 FQGTGA. This CDR3 is built from 14 residues. J is TRBJ2-7 and V is TRBV7-3; 7 bases align to TRBD2. The sequence was obtained from an adult who received the AZD1222 COVID-19 vaccine. This sample comprised peripheral blood, obtained 28 days after the second AZD1222 dose. CDR3 protein: CASSLAAGNYEQYF. In DNA form, the CDR3 reads TGTGCCAGCAGCCTAGCGGCAGGGAACTACGAGCAGTACTTC.